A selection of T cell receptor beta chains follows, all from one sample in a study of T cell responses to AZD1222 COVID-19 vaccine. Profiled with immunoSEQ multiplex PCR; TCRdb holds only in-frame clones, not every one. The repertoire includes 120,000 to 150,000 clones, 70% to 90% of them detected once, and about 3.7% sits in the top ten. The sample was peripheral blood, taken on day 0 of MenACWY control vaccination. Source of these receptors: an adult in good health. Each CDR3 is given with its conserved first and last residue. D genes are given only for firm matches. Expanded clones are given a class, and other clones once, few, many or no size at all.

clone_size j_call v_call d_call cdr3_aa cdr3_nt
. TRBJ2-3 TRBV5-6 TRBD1 CASSLPQGRPDTQYF TGTGCCAGCAGCTTGCCACAGGGGAGACCAGATACGCAGTATTTT
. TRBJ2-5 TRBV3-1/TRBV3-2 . CASSQDTVQETQYF TGTGCCAGCAGCCAAGATACGGTCCAAGAGACCCAGTACTTC
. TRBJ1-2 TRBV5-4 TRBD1 CASSWRTGGANYGYTF TGTGCCAGCAGCTGGAGGACAGGGGGAGCTAACTATGGCTACACCTTC
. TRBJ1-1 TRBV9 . CASSVTGWNTEAFF TGTGCCAGCAGCGTAACGGGTTGGAACACTGAAGCTTTCTTT
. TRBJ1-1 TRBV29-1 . CSVDKPGRQDTEAFF TGCAGCGTTGATAAGCCAGGGAGGCAGGACACTGAAGCTTTCTTT
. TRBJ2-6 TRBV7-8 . CASSLRQGTFGANVLTF TGTGCCAGCAGCTTAAGGCAGGGGACGTTTGGGGCCAACGTCCTGACTTTC
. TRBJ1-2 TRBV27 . CASSLSAGIYGYTF TGTGCCAGCAGTTTATCGGCGGGGATCTATGGCTACACCTTC
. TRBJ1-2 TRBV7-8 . CASSRGLRELGYTF TGTGCCAGCAGCCGTGGACTCCGGGAGCTTGGCTACACCTTC
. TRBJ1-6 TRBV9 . CASSANLLWGNSPLHF TGTGCCAGCAGCGCCAACCTCTTATGGGGCAATTCACCCCTCCACTTT
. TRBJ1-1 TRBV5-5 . CASSLNTEAFF TGTGCCAGCAGCTTGAACACTGAAGCTTTCTTT
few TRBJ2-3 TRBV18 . CASSPPSGPDTQYF TGTGCCAGCTCACCACCGTCAGGGCCAGATACGCAGTATTTT
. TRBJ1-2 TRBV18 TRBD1 CASSLDREGGYTF TGTGCCAGCTCACTGGACAGGGAGGGAGGCTACACCTTC
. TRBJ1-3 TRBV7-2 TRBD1 CASSLETGRMDTIYF TGTGCCAGCAGCTTAGAGACAGGGAGGATGGACACCATATATTTT
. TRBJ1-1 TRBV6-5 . CASSYGTMNTEAFF TGTGCCAGCAGTTACGGGACAATGAACACTGAAGCTTTCTTT
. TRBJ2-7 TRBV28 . CASRNGEGRSFGNEQYF TGTGCCAGCAGAAATGGAGAGGGACGGAGCTTCGGGAACGAGCAGTACTTC
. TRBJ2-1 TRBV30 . CAWRASMEQFF TGTGCCTGGAGGGCCTCTATGGAGCAGTTCTTC
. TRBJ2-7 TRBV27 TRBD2 CASSPIAGPSYEQYF TGTGCCAGCAGTCCGATAGCGGGGCCAAGCTACGAGCAGTACTTC
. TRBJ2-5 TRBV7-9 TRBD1 CASSLDPGQGEKTQYF TGTGCCAGCAGCTTAGATCCGGGACAGGGGGAGAAGACCCAGTACTTC
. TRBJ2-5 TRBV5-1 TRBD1 CASSLTTGAGETQYF TGCGCCAGCAGCCTTACCACAGGGGCCGGGGAGACCCAGTACTTC
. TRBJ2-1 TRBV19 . CASSGGPHEQFF TGTGCCAGTAGCGGGGGGCCACATGAGCAGTTCTTC
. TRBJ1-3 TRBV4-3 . CASSQAVSSGNTIYF TGCGCCAGCAGCCAAGCGGTTTCCTCTGGAAACACCATATATTTT
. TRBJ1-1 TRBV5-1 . CASSLGLNTEAFF TGCGCCAGCAGCTTGGGGTTGAACACTGAAGCTTTCTTT
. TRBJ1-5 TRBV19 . CASSVFQGDQPQHF TGTGCCAGTAGTGTCTTCCAGGGAGATCAGCCCCAGCATTTT
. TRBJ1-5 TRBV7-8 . CASSLTVSNQPQHF TGTGCCAGCAGCTTAACGGTTAGCAATCAGCCCCAGCATTTT
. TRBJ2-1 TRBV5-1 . CASSPGGDNEQFF TGCGCCAGCAGCCCTGGGGGAGACAATGAGCAGTTCTTC
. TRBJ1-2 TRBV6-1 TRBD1 CASSEGHRGVGYGYTF TGTGCCAGCAGTGAAGGACACAGGGGAGTAGGGTATGGCTACACCTTC
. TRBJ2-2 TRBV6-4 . CASSDRGTGELFF TGTGCCAGCAGTGACCGAGGGACCGGGGAGCTGTTTTTT
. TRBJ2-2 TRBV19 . CASCERAEPRGELFF TGTGCCAGTTGCGAGAGGGCGGAACCCAGAGGGGAGCTGTTTTTT
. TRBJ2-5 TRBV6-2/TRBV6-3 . CASSYSGETQYF TGTGCCAGCAGTTACTCGGGCGAGACCCAGTACTTC
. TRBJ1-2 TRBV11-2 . CASSFQYGVSGYTF TGTGCCAGCAGCTTCCAGTATGGGGTGAGCGGCTACACCTTC
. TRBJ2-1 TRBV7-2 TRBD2 CASSLGTSGIRQFF TGTGCCAGCAGCTTAGGGACTAGCGGGATCCGGCAGTTCTTC
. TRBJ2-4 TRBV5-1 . CASSLGEVGNIQYF TGCGCCAGCAGCTTGGGGGAGGTGGGAAACATTCAGTACTTC
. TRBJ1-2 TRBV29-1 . CSTRENYGYTF TGCAGCACTAGGGAGAACTATGGCTACACCTTC
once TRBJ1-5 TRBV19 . CASTIMHGGQPQHF TGTGCCAGTACCATAATGCACGGCGGTCAGCCCCAGCATTTT
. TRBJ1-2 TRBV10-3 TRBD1 CAIRPGQENYGYTF TGTGCCATCAGGCCGGGACAGGAAAACTATGGCTACACCTTC
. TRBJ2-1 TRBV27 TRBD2 CASSLLGTSGSYHEQFF TGTGCCAGCAGTTTATTGGGGACTAGCGGGAGTTATCATGAGCAGTTCTTC
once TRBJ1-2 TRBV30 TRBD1 CAWQRDSLYGYTF TGTGCCTGGCAGAGGGACAGTCTTTATGGCTACACCTTC
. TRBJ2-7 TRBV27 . CASSPGAVYEQYF TGTGCCAGCAGCCCGGGGGCGGTTTACGAGCAGTACTTC
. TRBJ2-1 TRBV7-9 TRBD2 CASSFSTSGRNEQFF TGTGCCAGCAGCTTTTCGACTAGCGGGAGGAATGAGCAGTTCTTC
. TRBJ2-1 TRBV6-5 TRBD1 CASSTRTGTNEQFF TGTGCCAGCAGTACCCGGACAGGGACCAATGAGCAGTTCTTC
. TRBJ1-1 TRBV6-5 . CASSYSALNTEAFF TGTGCCAGCAGTTACTCGGCACTGAACACTGAAGCTTTCTTT
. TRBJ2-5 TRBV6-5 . CASAFHVGAGETQYF TGTGCCAGCGCCTTCCATGTGGGGGCGGGTGAGACCCAGTACTTC
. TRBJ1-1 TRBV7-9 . CASSLATLGPAFF TGTGCCAGCAGCTTAGCCACTCTAGGGCCAGCTTTCTTT
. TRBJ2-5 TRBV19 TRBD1 CASSITPGTESETQYF TGTGCCAGTAGTATAACCCCCGGGACAGAATCAGAGACCCAGTACTTC
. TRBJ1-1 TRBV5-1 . CASSLSENTEAFF TGCGCCAGCAGCTTATCAGAGAACACTGAAGCTTTCTTT
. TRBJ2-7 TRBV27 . CASSLGGKGYEQYF TGTGCCAGCAGTTTAGGGGGGAAGGGTTACGAGCAGTACTTC
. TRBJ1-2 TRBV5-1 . CASSTGEANYGYTF TGCGCCAGCAGCACGGGTGAAGCTAACTATGGCTACACCTTC
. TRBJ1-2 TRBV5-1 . CASSDNFGYGYTF TGCGCCAGCAGTGACAATTTCGGCTATGGCTACACCTTC
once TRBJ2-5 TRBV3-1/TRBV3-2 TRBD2 CASRQRSGGGEETQYF TGTGCCAGCAGACAGAGGTCTGGCGGGGGGGAAGAGACCCAGTACTTC
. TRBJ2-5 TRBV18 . CASSPRRIETQYF TGTGCCAGCTCACCTAGGAGGATAGAGACCCAGTACTTC
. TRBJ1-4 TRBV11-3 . CASSPFPREAQSYEKLFF TGTGCCAGCAGCCCCTTCCCCCGGGAAGCTCAGTCGTATGAAAAACTGTTTTTT
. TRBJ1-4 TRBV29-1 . CSGGDPNEKLFF TGCAGCGGTGGGGACCCTAATGAAAAACTGTTTTTT
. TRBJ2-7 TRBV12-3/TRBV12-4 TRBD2 CASSFAGEYEQYF TGTGCCAGCAGTTTCGCGGGGGAGTACGAGCAGTACTTC